The clone carrying this TCR beta chain was picked up a small number of times. What it recognizes is unknown. V lost 7 bases and J 3 bases, leaving 9 bases between the germline ends. Germline V gene lookup returns CDR1 MNHEY and CDR2 SVGAGI. CDR3 size: 12 residues. Template switching (which added a universal primer site) was used, and cDNA carried unique molecular identifiers. One entry per CDR3 protein results from TCRdb running MiXCR on the 5' RACE reads. The data contain approximately 490,000 distinct CDR3 sequences, around 22% of them singletons. The sample belongs to a study of identical twins. Overall study findings and caveats: Rather than following the same donors, the conclusions depended on cross-sectional statistical analysis.

These same data were also listed under a study on yellow fever vaccine responses in identical twins.

The TCR was taken from a woman aged 18-30 years in good health. The V call is TRBV6-5, the J call TRBJ1-2, with D tentatively TRBD1 (5 bases). Sequencing was performed on CD4+ T cells sorted from blood. The CDR3 DNA sequence: TGTGCCAGCAAGCAGGGAGACTATGGCTACACCTTC. As protein: CASKQGDYGYTF.